The entry below gives a single TCR beta chain sequence along with its context. Its antigen has not been determined. No qualities accompany the bases; no much larger clone lies one base away. V is reduced by 5 bases and J by 0 bases, leaving a spacing of 14 bases between them. The CDR3 sequence holds 16 residues, the cysteine and phenylalanine included. The DNA shown is the 48-base CDR3, in frame from base 1. The germline V gene encodes CDR1 SGHRS and CDR2 YFSETQ. This specimen comes from a study of T cell responses to AZD1222 COVID-19 vaccine (dated by TCRdb to the early 2020s). With regard to the full study: Because spike-specific TCR depth and breadth did not differ between the two schedules, AZD1222 recipients who got a second dose at roughly 4 weeks were pooled with those who got a second dose at roughly 12 weeks. A total of 230 to 250 trial participants underwent TCR sequencing, of whom approximately 210 received two doses of AZD1222 and 26 received two doses of the MenACWY control vaccine. Enrollment into the trials was organized by age into subgroups of 18-55, 56-69 and 70-plus years, and those subgroups contained around 150, 28 and 57 TCR-sequenced participants, respectively. What the work shows at the level of the full study, not this receptor alone: Because no day 14 peak-response samples were available, repertoires were characterized only after the peak T cell response. A significant rise in spike-specific TCR breadth and depth was observed after two AZD1222 doses relative to day 0 and relative to MenACWY recipients. Most participants were white British and females outnumbered males, and the authors suggested that clonal diversity may have been underestimated. In the small 56-69-year group, the increase in depth fell short of significance, most likely because of low power. Conclusions about previously exposed vaccinees are limited because only six or seven AZD1222 recipients were SARS-CoV-2 seropositive at baseline. Reportedly, close to half of the unique spike-specific TCRs recognized epitopes lying outside the regions that are mutated in the B.1.351 and B.1.1.7 variants. The whole spike protein was spanned by vaccine-associated CD4 TCRs, and dominant responses were seen in regions 160-218 and 743-854.

The CDR3 regions of human TCRbeta chains were analyzed by immunosequencing. In the source study's methods: TCRs in the repertoires were compared against a reference library of SARS-CoV-2-specific TCRs that had been generated with the MIRA antigen-specificity platform. Breadth was defined as the fraction of unique TCRs that were SARS-CoV-2-associated, and depth was defined as the fraction of total T cells that were SARS-CoV-2-associated. Using the MIRA data, every spike-specific TCR was mapped to the spike region that the TCR reacted to and assigned to either a CD4 or a CD8 class. Log10-transformed breadth and depth values were compared by one-way ANOVA with Sidak's multiple comparisons tests. In its TCRdb copy, this immuneACCESS table keeps in-frame sequences only and misses some clones. Where compared with another copy, unresolved V genes explain less than half of these, and the others have no known cause. That table gives V, J and clone size, and the DNA gave D and trimming. The sample includes about 140,000 clones, with 89% observed a single time. The top ten constitute over 3.5% of the sample.

Read against the paper, the sample's time point label means: baseline before first vaccination. Samples from vaccinated people were obtained from the UK trials COV001 and COV002, which included a single-blind randomized controlled phase 2/3 trial of AZD1222 (ChAdOx1 nCoV-19) in healthy adults. Trial participant PBMC samples were collected at day 0 and day 28 after the second dose for TCRbeta chain sequencing. Specimen: peripheral blood, collected on day 0 of AZD1222 vaccination. The rearrangement joined TRBV5-1 to TRBJ2-2; no D gene is confidently identified. This clonotype was obtained from an adult in good health. The nucleotide sequence is TGCGCCAGCAGTTTAGAGGCCGGAGCGAACACCGGGGAGCTGTTTTTT. This sequence encodes CASSLEAGANTGELFF.